Each of the 21 T cell receptor beta chains below was sequenced from the same sample in a study of cytomegalovirus exposure and HLA in healthy donors. PCR employed 60 Vbeta and 13 Jbeta primers. The protocol was immunoSEQ multiplex PCR, while the TCRdb copy is restricted to in-frame clones and leaves out a portion. The table has 110,000 to 150,000 clones, approximately 80% seen once; the top ten hold about 2.2%. The sequenced sample was PBMCs. These receptors all stem from a woman in her late teens or twenties in good health and CMV-seropositive.

The V gene is TRBV10-2, the J gene TRBJ2-3, with unresolved D. Germline CDR1 and CDR2: WSHSY and SAAADI. This CDR3 has 16 residues. V shed 8 bases and J shed 2 bases, with 20 bases lying between them. The CDR3 nucleotides read TGCGCCAGCGGCGGTGACTTAAACACTAACACAGATACGCAGTATTTT. The encoded protein is CASGGDLNTNTDTQYF.

The rearrangement uses TRBV5-1 and TRBJ1-6; tentative D call: TRBD1 (6 bases). Germline assignment: CDR1 SGHRS and CDR2 YFSETQ. Deletions cut 4 bases from V and 6 bases from J, with 14 bases between. CDR3 size: 15 residues. The chain's CDR3 is CASSTWDTSNSPLHF. The CDR3, as DNA: TGCGCCAGCAGCACATGGGACACCTCTAATTCACCCCTCCACTTT.

The chain employs TRBV7-8 and TRBJ2-3; 12 positions agree with TRBD2. The germline V gene has CDR1 SGHVS and CDR2 FQNEAQ. V trimming: 3 bases; J trimming: 2 bases; junction bases outside the gene matches: 3. The CDR3 is 16 residues long. In DNA form, the CDR3 reads TGTGCCAGCAGCTTTCGACTAGCGGGGGCCACAGATACGCAGTATTTT. Encoded protein: CASSFRLAGATDTQYF. The full variable domain, completed using reference TRBV7-8 and TRBJ2-3, is GAGVSQSPRYKVAKRGQDVALRCDPISGHVSLFWYQQALGQGPEFLTYFQNEAQLDKSGLPSDRFFAERPEGSVSTLKIQRTQQEDSAVYLCASSFRLAGATDTQYFGPGTRLTVL.

This chain links TRBV6-5 with TRBJ1-3; 10 nucleotides line up with TRBD1. Trimming at V came to 4 bases and at J to 4 bases, leaving 7 bases not matched to a gene. The germline gives CDR1 MNHEY, CDR2 SVGAGI. The CDR3 is 16 residues long. CDR3 amino acids: CASSFGTGEIGNTIYF. CDR3 DNA sequence: TGTGCCAGCAGTTTTGGGACAGGGGAGATCGGAAACACCATATATTTT.

This clone appeared once. One end of the junction is discordant with germline, which a read error may explain. The V call is TRBV7-6, the J call TRBJ2-3; 9 bases map to TRBD2. CDR3 length: 16 residues. Germline CDR1 reads SGHVS; CDR2 reads FNYEAQ. This CDR3 reads CASSLAGLQGTDTQYF. CDR3 bases: TGTGCCAGCAGCCTAGCGGGACTACAAGGCACAGATACGCAGTATTTT.

The chain links TRBV18 to TRBJ2-1; D not resolved. Germline V gives CDR1 KGHSH, CDR2 LQKENI. The CDR3 sequence is 12 residues long. Trimming removed 5 bases at V and 6 bases at J, with 8 bases between. The CDR3: CASSAASNEQFF. The CDR3 nucleotides read TGTGCCAGCTCAGCCGCTAGCAATGAGCAGTTCTTC.

V and J are TRBV28 and TRBJ2-1, with a possible D match to TRBD1 (6 bases). Germline V gives CDR1 MDHEN, CDR2 SYDVKM. The CDR3 covers 13 residues. V was trimmed by 2 bases and J by 6 bases, leaving 8 bases between them. DNA of the CDR3: TGTGCCAGCAGTTTAACAGGGATCAATGAGCAGTTCTTC. Translation gives CASSLTGINEQFF. The full variable domain, in which reference TRBV28 and TRBJ2-1 provide the parts outside the CDR3, is DVKVTQSSRYLVKRTGEKVFLECVQDMDHENMFWYRQDPGLGLRLIYFSYDVKMKEKGDIPEGYSVSREKKERFSLILESASTNQTSMYLCASSLTGINEQFFGPGTRLTVL.

J is TRBJ1-1 and V is TRBV2; possible D gene TRBD1, 6 bases. The CDR3 consists of 14 residues. Trimming took off 5 bases at V and 1 base at J, with 11 bases between the two ends. CDR1 SNHLY and CDR2 FYNNEI come from the germline V gene. In DNA, the CDR3 is TGTGCCAGCAGTTACAGGGAGGGGAACACTGAAGCTTTCTTT. Encoded protein: CASSYREGNTEAFF.

This clone has only a few counts. This sequence joins TRBV19 and TRBJ2-5; TRBD1 aligns across 7 bases. Trimming removed 3 bases from V and 3 bases from J; junction bases left unmatched: 7. Germline CDR1 LNHDA, CDR2 SQIVND (reference sequence). This CDR3 has 15 amino acids. The CDR3 nucleotides read TGTGCCAGTAGTATGTGGGACAGCCAAGAAGAGACCCAGTACTTC. Its translation: CASSMWDSQEETQYF.

This CDR3 reads CASSLRLSSGANVLTF. CDR3 nucleotide sequence: TGTGCCAGCAGCTTGCGACTGTCCTCTGGGGCCAACGTCCTGACTTTC. The chain recombines TRBV9 with TRBJ2-6; D not resolved. This CDR3 is built from 16 residues. Germline lookup yields CDR1 SGDLS and CDR2 YYNGEE. V dropped 4 bases and J dropped 0 bases, with 11 bases sitting between them.

The V call is TRBV5-1, the J call TRBJ2-1; 9 bases agree with TRBD1. This CDR3 region has 18 residues. V lost 4 bases to trimming and J lost 10 bases; unmatched junction nucleotides: 21. Looked up from germline, CDR1 is SGHRS and CDR2 is YFSETQ. The CDR3 sequence: CASSPRDRVGSTAREQFF. The DNA for the CDR3 is TGCGCCAGCAGCCCAAGGGACAGGGTAGGGTCCACCGCCCGGGAGCAGTTCTTC.

V is TRBV5-1 and J is TRBJ1-6, with 7 nucleotides matching TRBD1. Germline CDR1 reads SGHRS; CDR2 reads YFSETQ. Germline trimming cut 4 bases from V and 0 bases from J; bases unmatched to any gene: 4. This CDR3 has 16 amino acids. The CDR3 region has the DNA TGCGCCAGCAGCCCGGGGGACAGCTCCTATAATTCACCCCTCCACTTT. Translating gives CASSPGDSSYNSPLHF.

The chain is built from TRBV13 and TRBJ2-7; TRBD1 matches at 9 bases. The germline V gene encodes CDR1 PRHDT and CDR2 FYEKMQ (reference sequence). This CDR3 spans 15 amino acids. J was trimmed by 1 base and V by 5 bases; bases with no gene match: 6. In DNA form, the CDR3 reads TGTGCCAGCAGCCTCCAGGGACAGGGTTCCTACGAGCAGTACTTC. Its translation is CASSLQGQGSYEQYF.

The chain joins TRBV5-4 to TRBJ2-1, with TRBD2 identical over 10 bases. Per germline, CDR1 SGHNT and CDR2 YYREEE (reference sequence). The CDR3 runs to 17 residues. The V gene end was trimmed by 3 bases and the J gene end by 4 bases; junction bases not matched to a gene: 10. DNA for the CDR3: TGTGCCAGCAGCTCCCGATCTAGCGGGGGCGCATACAATGAGCAGTTCTTC. Its protein product is CASSSRSSGGAYNEQFF.

The chain has TRBV10-2 and TRBJ1-6; 8 positions agree with TRBD1. CDR1 WSHSY and CDR2 SAAADI come from the germline V gene. V was clipped by 6 bases and J by 9 bases; unmatched bases: 7. The CDR3 loop spans 14 amino acids. The CDR3 coding sequence is TGCGCCAGCAGGAAACAGGGGGATGGTTCACCCCTCCACTTT. This encodes CASRKQGDGSPLHF.

The chain carries TRBV7-8 and TRBJ1-1; 8 nucleotides match TRBD1. Germline CDR1 and CDR2: SGHVS and FQNEAQ. Trimming removed 5 bases from V and 5 bases from J; junction bases left unmatched: 10. The CDR3 loop spans 15 amino acids. In DNA form, the CDR3 reads TGTGCCAGCAGCCCCGGACAGGGATTGGGGACTGAAGCTTTCTTT. Protein: CASSPGQGLGTEAFF.

V usage is TRBV19 and J usage is TRBJ2-5, with TRBD1 identical over 8 bases. Germline loops: CDR1 LNHDA, CDR2 SQIVND (reference sequence). This CDR3 spans 15 amino acids. J lost 1 base, V lost 4 bases, and 5 bases had no gene match. This CDR3 is CASSTAGGPQETQYF. DNA of the CDR3: TGTGCCAGTAGTACTGCAGGGGGCCCCCAAGAGACCCAGTACTTC.

This clone was found a few times. The chain links TRBV10-3 to TRBJ1-1, with 9 bases fitting TRBD1. CDR1 and CDR2 (germline): ENHRY, SYGVKD. The CDR3 consists of 14 residues. Trimming at V came to 0 bases and at J to 7 bases, leaving 3 bases not matched to a gene. For the CDR3, the DNA is TGTGCCATCAGTGAGTCCCCGGGACAGGGTGAAGCTTTCTTT. It codes for CAISESPGQGEAFF.

This chain uses TRBV27 with TRBJ2-7, with 10 bases matching TRBD1. The CDR3 covers 14 residues. After removal of 5 bases from V and 5 bases from J, the junction contained 6 bases not matched to a gene. The germline gives CDR1 MNHEY, CDR2 SMNVEV (reference sequence). The CDR3 loop is CASSPGTGVNEQYF. The DNA for the CDR3 is TGTGCCAGCAGTCCAGGGACAGGGGTGAACGAGCAGTACTTC.

The chain links TRBV4-1 to TRBJ1-1, with 7 bases that match TRBD1. The CDR3 covers 14 residues. V was clipped by 3 bases and J by 9 bases; unmatched bases: 10. Germline CDR1 reads MGHRA; CDR2 reads YSYEKL. The CDR3 DNA sequence: TGCGCCAGCAGCCATGTGGACAGGCCCATACAAGCTTTCTTT. It specifies CASSHVDRPIQAFF.

V gene TRBV6-1 combines with J gene TRBJ1-2; TRBD1 is a possible D gene (5 bases). The CDR3 consists of 15 residues. Deletions cut 4 bases from V and 2 bases from J, with 14 bases between. Per germline, CDR1 MNHNS and CDR2 SASEGT. As DNA, the CDR3 is TGTGCCAGCAGTGCCACTGACAGCCTCAACTATGGCTACACCTTC. Its translation is CASSATDSLNYGYTF.